The T cell receptor beta chain under discussion was sequenced for a study of OX40 agonist ivuxolimab in advanced cancers. Study-wide context: The costimulatory receptor OX40 (CD134) was targeted by ivuxolimab, a fully human IgG2 agonistic monoclonal antibody. Intravenous ivuxolimab was administered to patients every 2 weeks at six dose levels: 0.01, 0.1, 0.3, 1.5, 3 and 10 mg/kg. Among the 52 dose-escalation patients, some 20 had hepatocellular carcinoma, 15 or so melanoma, 9 renal cell carcinoma and 9 head and neck cancer. The dose-escalation cohort was 80% to 90% male with a mean age of about 58 years, ranging from roughly 20 to 85. Patients were allowed to have had prior anti-PD-1, anti-PD-L1 or anti-CTLA-4 therapy, and around two fifths of the dose-escalation patients had been treated with checkpoint inhibitors. Partial responses occurred in three dose-escalation patients, of whom one had hepatocellular carcinoma and two had cutaneous melanoma. Peripheral TCRbeta sequencing was intended to test whether TCR sequence diversity was altered and clonal T-cell expansion was caused by ivuxolimab. The paper describes the monotherapy dose-escalation part (N ≈ 51 patients) of the phase I trial of ivuxolimab.

Summary of the overall study and its limitations: In the 0.1-3.0 mg/kg groups, partial responders had among the lowest normalized peripheral clonal expansion, particularly in CD8+ T cells. Which antigens the clonally expanded peripheral T cells were specific for was not determined. After ivuxolimab, expanded clones were on average more numerous among CD8+ T cells than among CD4+ T cells. Low levels of normalized T-cell clonal expansion were also seen in some patients who did not respond. At doses of 0.1 to 3.0 mg/kg, clonal expansion of both CD4+ and CD8+ blood T cells was observed from baseline to week 6.

Turning to this clone: Its antigen is currently not known. No base qualities exist here, and no much larger clone lies one base off it.

The trial excluded patients who had a history of autoimmune disease or who were on systemic immunosuppression. Peripheral blood for TCR sequencing was collected from all dose cohorts at baseline, on cycle 4 day 1, and on cycle 7 day 1. The samples were taken from a phase I, first-in-human, multicenter, open-label dose-escalation trial of ivuxolimab. Adults with locally advanced or metastatic head and neck squamous cell, hepatocellular, melanoma or renal cell carcinoma were enrolled in the trial. CD4+ and CD8+ T cells were sorted separately from peripheral blood before TCR sequencing. Genomic DNA was isolated from the sorted cells so that the TCRbeta CDR3 region could be sequenced. The immunoSEQ Assay was used to sequence the TCRbeta CDR3 regions. TCRdb re-hosts the immuneACCESS table, in-frame sequences only. Its copies lack some clones; in the studies checked, an unresolved V gene accounts for under half of them, and the cause for the rest is not known. The sample table lists about 43,000 clones, more than 75% of them with a count of one. Under 40% of the sample goes to the ten largest clones.

The material sequenced was CD4+ or CD8+ T cells sorted from blood, taken in a trial of the OX40 agonist ivuxolimab. The sequence came from an adult with an advanced solid tumor such as melanoma, head and neck, liver or kidney cancer.

The CDR3 reads as follows: CASSDPGLAGGLETQYF. The nucleotide sequence reads as follows: TGTGCCAGCAGTGACCCCGGACTAGCGGGGGGGCTAGAGACCCAGTACTTC. The chain is encoded by TRBV6-1 joined to TRBJ2-5, with 15 central nucleotides matching TRBD2. The CDR3 measures 17 amino acids from cysteine to phenylalanine. The sequence is cut down to CDR3 DNA, 51 bases in frame from base 1. Per the germline V gene, MNHNS is the CDR1 and SASEGT is the CDR2. V ends up 3 bases short and J 4 bases short, with an unmatched junction base count of 6.